The T cell receptor beta chain described here comes from a study of T cell repertoires in cytomegalovirus infection. Study-wide points: Based on cumulative public TCR beta family frequency, carriers of CMV plus the relevant HLA were identified.

TCRdb fed the reads into MiXCR, producing one record per CDR3 protein. Here the sample spans 740,000 or so distinct CDR3 sequences, roughly 35% being singletons. This clonotype was detected a few times. The antigen is unknown. CDR3 size: 15 residues. In germline, CDR1 is MDHEN, CDR2 SYDVKM. J lost 2 bases, V lost 3 bases, and 5 bases had no gene match. The receptor's source is a human donor in good health (CMV status not recorded). Some clones in this sample may be carry-over from other donors' samples. The V call is TRBV28, the J call TRBJ2-7, with 9 bases matching TRBD1. The sequencing sample was made of PBMCs. The CDR3 loop reads CASSFTGQGPYEQYF. The CDR3 DNA sequence: TGTGCCAGCAGTTTTACGGGACAGGGACCCTACGAGCAGTACTTC.